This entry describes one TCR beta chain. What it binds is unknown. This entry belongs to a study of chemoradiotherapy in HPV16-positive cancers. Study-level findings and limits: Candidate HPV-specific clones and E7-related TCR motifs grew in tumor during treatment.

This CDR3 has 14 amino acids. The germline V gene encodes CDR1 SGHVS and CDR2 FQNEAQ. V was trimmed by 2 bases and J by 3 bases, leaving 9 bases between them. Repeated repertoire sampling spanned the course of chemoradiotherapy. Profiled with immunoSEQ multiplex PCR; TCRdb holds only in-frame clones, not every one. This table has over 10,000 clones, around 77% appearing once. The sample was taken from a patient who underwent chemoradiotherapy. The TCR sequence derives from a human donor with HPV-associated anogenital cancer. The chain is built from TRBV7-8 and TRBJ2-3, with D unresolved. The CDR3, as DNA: TGTGCCAGCAGCTTATACTCTCTGACAGATACGCAGTATTTT. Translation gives CASSLYSLTDTQYF.